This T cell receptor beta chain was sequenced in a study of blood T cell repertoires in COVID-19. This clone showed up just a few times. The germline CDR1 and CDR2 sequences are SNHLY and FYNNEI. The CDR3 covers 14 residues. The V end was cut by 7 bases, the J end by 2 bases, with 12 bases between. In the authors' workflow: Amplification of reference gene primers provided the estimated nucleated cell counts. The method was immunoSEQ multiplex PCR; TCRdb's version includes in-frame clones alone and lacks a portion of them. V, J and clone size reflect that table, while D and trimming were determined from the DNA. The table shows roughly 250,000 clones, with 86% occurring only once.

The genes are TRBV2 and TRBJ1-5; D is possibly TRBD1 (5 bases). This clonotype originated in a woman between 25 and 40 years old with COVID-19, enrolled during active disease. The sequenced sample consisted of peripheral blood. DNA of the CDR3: TGTGCCAGCACCACAGACAGCGGCAATCAGCCCCAGCATTTT. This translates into CASTTDSGNQPQHF.